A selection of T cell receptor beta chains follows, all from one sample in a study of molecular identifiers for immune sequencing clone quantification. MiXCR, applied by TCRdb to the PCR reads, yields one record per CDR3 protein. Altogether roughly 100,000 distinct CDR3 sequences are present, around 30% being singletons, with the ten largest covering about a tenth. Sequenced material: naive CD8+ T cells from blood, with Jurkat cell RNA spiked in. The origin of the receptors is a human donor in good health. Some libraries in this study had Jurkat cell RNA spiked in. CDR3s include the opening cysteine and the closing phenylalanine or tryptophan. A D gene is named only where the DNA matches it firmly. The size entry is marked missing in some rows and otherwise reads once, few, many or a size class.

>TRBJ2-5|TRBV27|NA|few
TGTGCCAGCAGTCCATCAGGGCAAGAGACCCAGTACTTC
CASSPSGQETQYF
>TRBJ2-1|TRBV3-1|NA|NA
TGTGCCAGCAGCCAAGAGGGAACTAGACACAATGAGCAGTTCTTC
CASSQEGTRHNEQFF
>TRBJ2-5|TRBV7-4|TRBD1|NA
TGTGCCAGCAGCCTCGGGACAGGGAAAGACACCCAGTACTTT
CASSLGTGKDTQYF
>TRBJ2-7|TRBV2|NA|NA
TGTGCCAGCAGTGAAGGTTTAGGGCAGTCCTACGTGCAGTACTTC
CASSEGLGQSYVQYF
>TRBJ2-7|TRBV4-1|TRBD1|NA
TGCGCCAGCAGCCGATGGGACAGGCCCTCCTACGAGCAGTACTTC
CASSRWDRPSYEQYF
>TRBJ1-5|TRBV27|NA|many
TGTGCCAGCAGTTTGGCTGGCAATCAGCCCCAGCATTTT
CASSLAGNQPQHF
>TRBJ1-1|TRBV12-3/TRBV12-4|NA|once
TGTGCCAGCAAAAAATCTAGCTTTTGGATCACTGAAGCTTTCTTT
CASKKSSFWITEAFF
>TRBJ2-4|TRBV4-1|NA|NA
TGCGCCAGCAGCCAACCGGGGATGGCCAAAAACATTCAGTACTTC
CASSQPGMAKNIQYF
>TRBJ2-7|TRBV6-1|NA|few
TGTGCCAGCAGCCCGACAGGTTACCACGAGCAGTACTTC
CASSPTGYHEQYF
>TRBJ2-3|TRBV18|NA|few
TGTGCCAGCTCACCACCGGAAACAGATACGCAGTATTTT
CASSPPETDTQYF
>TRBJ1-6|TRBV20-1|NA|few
TGCAGTGCTAGAGATCTTGATGAGAGTATTGATTCACCCCTCCACTTT
CSARDLDESIDSPLHF
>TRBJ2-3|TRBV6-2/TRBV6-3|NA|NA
TGTGCCAGCAGCCCCCTCGCGACGTCGGGCACAGATCCGCAGTATTTT
CASSPLATSGTDPQYF
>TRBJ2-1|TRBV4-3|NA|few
TGCGCCAGCAGCCAAGATGTCGGGACACCTGCGGCGGGGCAGTTCTTC
CASSQDVGTPAAGQFF
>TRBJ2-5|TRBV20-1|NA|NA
TGCAGTGCTAGAGACCGGTACCAAGAGACCCAGTACTTC
CSARDRYQETQYF
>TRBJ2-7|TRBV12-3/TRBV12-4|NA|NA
TGTGCCAGCAGTTTAGCGCTAATCTACGAGCAGTACTTC
CASSLALIYEQYF
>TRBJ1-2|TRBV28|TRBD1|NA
TGTGCCAGCAGTTCCACAGGGGTGTTGTACAATGGCTACACCTTC
CASSSTGVLYNGYTF
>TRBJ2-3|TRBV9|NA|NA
TGTGCCAGCAGCGTTTCGATCCGGGACTCTACTTACACAGATACGCTGTATTTT
CASSVSIRDSTYTDTLYF
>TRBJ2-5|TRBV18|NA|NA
TGTGCCAGCTCACCGCGGATACGGGTAGAGACCCAGTACTTC
CASSPRIRVETQYF
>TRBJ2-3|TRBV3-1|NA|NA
NA
CASSQVASGSGDTLYF
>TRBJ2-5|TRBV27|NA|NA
TGTGCCAGCAGAAGGGCTTTGTACCAAGAGACCCAGTACTTC
CASRRALYQETQYF
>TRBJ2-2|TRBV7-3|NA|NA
TGTGCCAGCAGCCTTTGGTCGGCTTCCGGGGAGCTGTTTTTT
CASSLWSASGELFF
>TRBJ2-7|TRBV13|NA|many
TGTGCCAGCAGCCGGGGAAACTACGAGCAGTACTTC
CASSRGNYEQYF
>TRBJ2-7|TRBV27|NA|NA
TGTGCCAGCAGCTCTGGGGGCTCCTACGAGCAGTGCTTC
CASSSGGSYEQCF
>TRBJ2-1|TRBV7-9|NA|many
TGTGCCAGCAGCTTAGTGACTGACGTAGGTCCTGAGCAGTTCTTC
CASSLVTDVGPEQFF
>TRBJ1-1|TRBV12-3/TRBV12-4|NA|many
TGTGCCAGCAGTTTACCAGCGACCGACACTGAAGCTTTCTTT
CASSLPATDTEAFF
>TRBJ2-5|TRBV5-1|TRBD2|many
TGCGCCAGCAGCACTCAGCGGGAGAAGGAGGAGACCCAGTACTTC
CASSTQREKEETQYF
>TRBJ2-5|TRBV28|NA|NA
TGTGCCAGCAGCCCCTGGCGGCGGGAGACCCAGTACTTC
CASSPWRRETQYF
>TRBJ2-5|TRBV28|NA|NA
TGTGCCAGCAGCCCCTGGGACGGACGTCAAGAGACCCGGTACTTC
CASSPWDGRQETRYF
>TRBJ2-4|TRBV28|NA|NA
TGTGCCAGCAATCCCCGCACTGTAGCCAAAAACATTCAGTACTTC
CASNPRTVAKNIQYF
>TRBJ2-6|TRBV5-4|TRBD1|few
TGTGCCAGCAGCCACGGACAGGGGGTTCATTCTGGGGCCAACGTCCTGACTTTC
CASSHGQGVHSGANVLTF
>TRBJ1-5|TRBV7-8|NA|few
TGTGCCAGCAGCCTGGCGAGGGTTGGACAGCCCCAGCATTTT
CASSLARVGQPQHF
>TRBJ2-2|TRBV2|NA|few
TGTGCCAGCAGTGAATTTGGGGCGGGAAACACCGGGGAGCTGTTTTTT
CASSEFGAGNTGELFF
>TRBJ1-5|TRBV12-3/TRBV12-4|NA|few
TGTGCCAGCACCCTCGGTCAGATTGGTGGTCAGCCCCAGCATTTT
CASTLGQIGGQPQHF
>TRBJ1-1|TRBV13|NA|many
TGTGCCAGCAGCGCTTCAAACACTGAAGCTTTCTTT
CASSASNTEAFF
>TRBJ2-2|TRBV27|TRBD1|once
TGTGCCAGCAGTCCCGACAGGGGGCTCACCGGGGAGCAGTTTTTT
CASSPDRGLTGEQFF
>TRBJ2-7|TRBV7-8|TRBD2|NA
TGTGCCGGCAGCCAACTAGCGGTAGGGGATTACGAGCAGTACTTC
CAGSQLAVGDYEQYF
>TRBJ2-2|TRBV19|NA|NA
TGTGCCAGTAGTATTACAGGGAGAACCGGGGAGCTGTTTTTT
CASSITGRTGELFF
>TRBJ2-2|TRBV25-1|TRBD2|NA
TGTGCCAGCAGTGGAGGCTGGACTAGCGGGCCACCGAACACCGGGGAGCTGTTTTTT
CASSGGWTSGPPNTGELFF
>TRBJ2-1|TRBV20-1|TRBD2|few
TGCAGTGCTCCCCCTCAGCTAGCGGTGAGCTCCTACAATGAGCAGTTCTTC
CSAPPQLAVSSYNEQFF
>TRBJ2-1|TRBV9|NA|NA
TGTGCCAGCAGTAGGGACCCGCCGGATGAGCAGTTCTTC
CASSRDPPDEQFF
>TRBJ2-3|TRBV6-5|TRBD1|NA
TGTGCCAGCAGTTTCCCGACAGGGGCAGATACGCAGTATTTT
CASSFPTGADTQYF
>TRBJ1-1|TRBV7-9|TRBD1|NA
TGTGCCAGCAAACCGGGACAGGGGGCCCCCACTAACACTGAAGCTTTCTTT
CASKPGQGAPTNTEAFF
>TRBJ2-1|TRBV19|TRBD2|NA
TGTGCCAGTAGTATAGGCCCTAGCGGGGGCTTTGAGCAGTTCTTC
CASSIGPSGGFEQFF
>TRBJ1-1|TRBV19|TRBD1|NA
TGTGCCAGTAGTATAGTTGGGACAGGGGACGAAGCTTTCTTT
CASSIVGTGDEAFF
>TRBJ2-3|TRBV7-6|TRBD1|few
TGTGCCAGCAGCGCCGGGACAGGCGGCCCAGATACGCAGTATTTT
CASSAGTGGPDTQYF
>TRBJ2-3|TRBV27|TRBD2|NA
TGTGCTAGTAGCGGGACCGGACTAGATACGCAGTATTTT
CASSGTGLDTQYF
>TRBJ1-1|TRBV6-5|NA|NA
TGTGCCAGCAGTTACTCGACGAACGTTGGAGCTTTCTTT
CASSYSTNVGAFF